This TCR beta chain emerged from a study of T cells of healthy individuals. This clonotype was detected only a few times. TCRdb reanalysed the 5' RACE reads using MiXCR and keeps one entry per CDR3 protein. The sample lists tens of thousands of distinct CDR3 sequences; 15% to 20% were seen once. Per the germline V gene, CDR1 is SGHNT and CDR2 is YENEEA. The CDR3 length is 16 residues. Between the trimmed V and J ends, which lost 1 base and 4 bases, there was a span of 13 bases. This chain links TRBV11-3 with TRBJ2-2; TRBD1 might be the D (6 bases). The sequence derives from a human donor in good health. The CDR3 loop reads CASSLGTDSGTGELFF. CDR3 DNA: TGTGCCAGCAGCTTAGGGACGGACAGCGGCACCGGGGAGCTGTTTTTT.